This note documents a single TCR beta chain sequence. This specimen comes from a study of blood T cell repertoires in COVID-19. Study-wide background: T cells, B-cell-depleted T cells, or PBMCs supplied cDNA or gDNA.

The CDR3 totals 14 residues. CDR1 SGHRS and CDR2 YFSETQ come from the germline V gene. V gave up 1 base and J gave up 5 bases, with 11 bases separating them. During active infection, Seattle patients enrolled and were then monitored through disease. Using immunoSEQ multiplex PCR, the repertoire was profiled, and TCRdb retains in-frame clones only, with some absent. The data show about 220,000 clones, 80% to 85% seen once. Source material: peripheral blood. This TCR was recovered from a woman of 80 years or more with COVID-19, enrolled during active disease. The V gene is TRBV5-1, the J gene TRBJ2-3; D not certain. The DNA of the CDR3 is TGCGCCAGCAGCTTGTTCTCCCCTAAAGATACGCAGTATTTT. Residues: CASSLFSPKDTQYF.